This T cell receptor beta chain appears in the sequencing data of a study of CD8 T cells in Susac syndrome (dated by TCRdb to between 2019 and 2020). For the study in its entirety: Among the sequenced Susac syndrome patients, about 6 had clinically active disease and 8 or 9 were in clinical remission. At blood withdrawal, Susac syndrome patients were either therapy-naive, taking corticosteroids (in some cases with IVIg as well), or taking IVIg alone. Repertoire sequencing was used to test whether CD8+ T cell activation and differentiation in Susac syndrome was antigen driven. The investigation overall reported the following: The CD4+ T cell repertoire of patients with Susac syndrome showed no detectable clonal expansion. The study acknowledged that relatively few individuals were included in the TCR sequencing and HLA analysis.

Peripheral blood CD8+ and CD4+ T cells from healthy donors, Susac syndrome patients and multiple sclerosis patients were profiled by high-throughput TCR beta sequencing. The Susac syndrome patients fulfilled recently defined diagnostic criteria for definite or probable disease. Bulk CD8+ and CD4+ T cells were purified magnetically by negative isolation, whereas CD8+ TEMRA cells were enriched by FACS. Blood was collected in EDTA tubes and processed within 24 hours, with PBMCs isolated through density gradient centrifugation. PBMCs destined for TCR sequencing were cryopreserved in liquid nitrogen and later thawed in a 37 °C water bath. The sorted or isolated CD4+, CD8+ and CD8+ TEMRA cells reached a purity of at least 90%. To note about this clonotype: The clone's antigen remains unknown. Per-base qualities were not stored, and no clone one base away is much larger.

RNA was extracted using the RNeasy kit, and about 0.5 to 1 ug of the RNA was reverse transcribed with random hexamers. TCR beta CDR3 regions were amplified with the immunoSEQ multiplex PCR assay covering 54 Vbeta and 13 Jbeta segments. PCR amplification bias was corrected by using a synthetic template baseline for primer optimization and computational correction. In the paper's pipeline: Reads were assigned to V, D and J genes according to IMGT and analyzed in immunoSEQ Analyzer, with only productive sequences retained. To calculate clonality, Shannon entropy was normalized by log2 of the number of productive unique sequences and then subtracted from one. Public and private clones were assessed among the 100 most prevalent clones of each patient and control. Susac-specific clones were defined as absent from healthy and MS cohorts, around 1,000 published viral clones and other ImmuneACCESS disease sequences. TCRdb took the public reads, trimmed them with fastp at Q25, ran MiXCR for clone calling and kept in-frame beta chains. Every distinct CDR3 protein forms one entry, paired with its most common genes and DNA. These V and J calls originate from TCRdb's pipeline instead of the authors' own analysis. In all, the sample holds 200,000 to 250,000 distinct CDR3 sequences, and about 94% of those were seen once. Of the sample, around 0.16% falls within the top ten clones.

Deletion took 0 bases off V and 1 base off J, with a span of 10 bases between the germline ends. In the germline V gene (reference sequence), CDR1 corresponds to SGHNT and CDR2 to YYREEE. The CDR3 holds 16 amino acids from the cysteine to the phenylalanine. Of the read, only the CDR3 DNA is kept; its 48 bases are in frame from base 1. The V and J genes are TRBV5-4 and TRBJ2-2, and TRBD2 may be the D gene, going by 5 matching bases. Material for sequencing was CD4+ T cells from PBMCs. This receptor was obtained from a human donor with Susac syndrome. The nucleotide sequence is given as TGTGCCAGCAGCTTGGCCCGGGGTTTGAACACCGGGGAGCTGTTTTTT. This translates into CASSLARGLNTGELFF.